The sequence of this TCR beta chain was determined in a study of identical twins. Findings and limits, study-wide: Less excess twin sharing appeared in beta out-of-frame sequences.

TCRdb used MiXCR to reprocess the 5' RACE reads, holding one entry per CDR3 protein. The sample records under 350,000 distinct CDR3 sequences, roughly 10% being singletons. Germline CDR1 is MNHNY and CDR2 is SVGAGI (reference sequence). The CDR3 extends over 16 amino acids. The V gene lost 0 bases and the J gene lost 5 bases, with 16 bases spanning the gap. This clonotype is medium-sized (0.01 to 0.1%) by share. The antigen is undetermined. The same data also contributed to another study, on yellow fever vaccine responses in identical twins.

What was sequenced was CD8+ T cells sorted from blood. The TCR sequence derives from a woman younger than 35 in good health. The chain employs TRBV6-6 and TRBJ2-5, with D unresolved. Here the CDR3 DNA reads TGTGCCAGCAGTTACTCGAGACCGGAACATCCGGAGACCCAGTACTTC. It specifies CASSYSRPEHPETQYF.